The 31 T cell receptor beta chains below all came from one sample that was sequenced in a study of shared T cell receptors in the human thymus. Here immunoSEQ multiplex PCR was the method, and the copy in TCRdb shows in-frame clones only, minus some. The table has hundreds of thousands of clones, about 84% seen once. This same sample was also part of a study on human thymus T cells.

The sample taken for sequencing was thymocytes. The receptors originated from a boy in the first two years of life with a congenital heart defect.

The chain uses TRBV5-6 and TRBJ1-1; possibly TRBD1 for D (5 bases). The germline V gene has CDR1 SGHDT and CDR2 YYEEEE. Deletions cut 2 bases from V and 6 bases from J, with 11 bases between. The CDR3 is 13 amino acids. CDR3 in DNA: TGTGCCAGCAGCTTAGGGGCCGGCGCTGAAGCTTTCTTT. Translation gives CASSLGAGAEAFF.

The CDR3 nucleotides are TGTGCCAGCAGCCCACCCACTAGCGGGAGTTTCAATGAGCAGTTCTTC. Protein product: CASSPPTSGSFNEQFF. This chain uses TRBV14 with TRBJ2-1; 11 nucleotides line up with TRBD2. V shed 4 bases and J 6 bases; nucleotides not matched to a gene: 8. The CDR3 spans 16 residues. Germline CDR1 is SGHDN and CDR2 is FVKESK.

The CDR3 loop reads CASSLALGQGAWETQYF. Written as DNA, the CDR3 is TGCGCCAGCAGCTTGGCCTTAGGACAGGGGGCGTGGGAGACCCAGTACTTC. The chain carries TRBV5-1 and TRBJ2-5, with TRBD1 identical over 11 bases. The ends lost 0 bases at V and 5 bases at J; junction bases unmatched: 9. CDR3 length equals 17 residues. Germline loops: CDR1 SGHRS, CDR2 YFSETQ.

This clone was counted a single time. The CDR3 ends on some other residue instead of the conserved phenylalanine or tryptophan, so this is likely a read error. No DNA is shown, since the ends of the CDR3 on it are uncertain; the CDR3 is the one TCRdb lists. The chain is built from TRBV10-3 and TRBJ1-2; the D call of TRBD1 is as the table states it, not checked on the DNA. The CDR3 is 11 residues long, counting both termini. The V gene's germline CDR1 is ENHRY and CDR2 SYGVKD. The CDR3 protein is CAISESEAPGL.

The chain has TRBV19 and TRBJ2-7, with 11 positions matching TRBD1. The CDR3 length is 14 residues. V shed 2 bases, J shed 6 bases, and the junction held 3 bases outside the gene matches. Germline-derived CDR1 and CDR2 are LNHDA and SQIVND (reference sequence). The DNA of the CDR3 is TGTGCCAGTAGTATACTGGGACAGGGGGGCGAGCAGTACTTC. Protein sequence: CASSILGQGGEQYF. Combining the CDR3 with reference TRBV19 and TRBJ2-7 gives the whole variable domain DGGITQSPKYLFRKEGQNVTLSCEQNLNHDAMYWYRQDPGQGLRLIYYSQIVNDFQKGDIAEGYSVSREKKESFPLTVTSAQKNPTAFYLCASSILGQGGEQYFGPGTRLTVT.

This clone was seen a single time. In DNA form, the CDR3 reads TGTGCCAGCAGTGAAGGAGGATTGTCCGGGACTAGCGGGAGGGGTGGGTACAATGAGCAGTTCTTC. Protein: CASSEGGLSGTSGRGGYNEQFF. The chain joins TRBV2 to TRBJ2-1, with 16 positions matching TRBD2. This CDR3 has 22 amino acids. CDR1 SNHLY and CDR2 FYNNEI come from the germline V gene. Trimming removed 1 base from V and 4 bases from J; junction bases left unmatched: 16.

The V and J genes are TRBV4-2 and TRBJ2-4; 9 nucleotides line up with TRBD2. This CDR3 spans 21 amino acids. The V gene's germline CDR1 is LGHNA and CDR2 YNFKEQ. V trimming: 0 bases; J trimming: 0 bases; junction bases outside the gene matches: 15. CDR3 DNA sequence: TGTGCCAGCAGCCAAGATGGGCCTAGCGGGATGCTCTTCCTAGCCAAAAACATTCAGTACTTC. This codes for CASSQDGPSGMLFLAKNIQYF.

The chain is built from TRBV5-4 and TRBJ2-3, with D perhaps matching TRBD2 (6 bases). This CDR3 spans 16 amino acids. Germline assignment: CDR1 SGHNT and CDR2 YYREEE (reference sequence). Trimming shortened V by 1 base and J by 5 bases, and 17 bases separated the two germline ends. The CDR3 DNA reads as TGTGCCAGCAGCTTGCGGGGGAGGCCGCGGGAAGATACGCAGTATTTT. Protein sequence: CASSLRGRPREDTQYF.

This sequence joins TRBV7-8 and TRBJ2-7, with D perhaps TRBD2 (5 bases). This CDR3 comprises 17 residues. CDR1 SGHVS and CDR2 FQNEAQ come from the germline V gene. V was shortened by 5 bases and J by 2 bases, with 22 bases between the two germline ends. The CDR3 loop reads CASSRTNTAAGAYEQYF. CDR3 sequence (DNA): TGTGCCAGCAGCCGGACCAACACAGCTGCGGGCGCCTACGAGCAGTACTTC.

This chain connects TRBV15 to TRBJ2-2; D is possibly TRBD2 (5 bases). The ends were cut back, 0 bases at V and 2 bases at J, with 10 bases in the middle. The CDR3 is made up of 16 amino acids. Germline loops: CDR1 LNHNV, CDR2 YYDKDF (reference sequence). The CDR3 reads CATSRDRESNTGELFF. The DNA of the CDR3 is TGTGCCACCAGCAGAGATAGGGAGTCCAACACCGGGGAGCTGTTTTTT. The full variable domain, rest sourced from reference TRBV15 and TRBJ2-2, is DAMVIQNPRYQVTQFGKPVTLSCSQTLNHNVMYWYQQKSSQAPKLLFHYYDKDFNNEADTPDNFQSRRPNTSFCFLDIRSPGLGDTAMYLCATSRDRESNTGELFFGEGSRLTVL.

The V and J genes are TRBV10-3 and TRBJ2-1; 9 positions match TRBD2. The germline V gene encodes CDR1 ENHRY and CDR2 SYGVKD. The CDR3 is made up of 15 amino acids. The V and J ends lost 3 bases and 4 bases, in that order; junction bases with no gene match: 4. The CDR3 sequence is CAISEGREGYNEQFF. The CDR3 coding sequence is TGTGCCATCAGTGAAGGGCGGGAGGGGTACAATGAGCAGTTCTTC.

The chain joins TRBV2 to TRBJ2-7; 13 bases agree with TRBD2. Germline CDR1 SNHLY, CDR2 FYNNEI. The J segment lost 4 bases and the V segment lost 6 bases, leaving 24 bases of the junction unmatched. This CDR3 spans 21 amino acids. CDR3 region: CASSPTLTLGTSGTAAYEQYF. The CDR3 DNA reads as TGTGCCAGCAGCCCTACACTCACCCTGGGGACTAGCGGGACTGCAGCTTACGAGCAGTACTTC.

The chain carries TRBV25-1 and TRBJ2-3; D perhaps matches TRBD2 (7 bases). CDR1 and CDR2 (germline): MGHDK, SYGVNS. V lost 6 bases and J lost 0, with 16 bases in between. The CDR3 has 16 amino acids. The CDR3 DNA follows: TGTGCCAGCAGACCTAGGGGGGGCGGTAGCACAGATACGCAGTATTTT. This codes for CASRPRGGGSTDTQYF. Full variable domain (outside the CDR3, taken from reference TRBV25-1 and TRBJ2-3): EADIYQTPRYLVIGTGKKITLECSQTMGHDKMYWYQQDPGMELHLIHYSYGVNSTEKGDLSSESTVSRIRTEHFPLTLESARPSHTSQYLCASRPRGGGSTDTQYFGPGTRLTVL.

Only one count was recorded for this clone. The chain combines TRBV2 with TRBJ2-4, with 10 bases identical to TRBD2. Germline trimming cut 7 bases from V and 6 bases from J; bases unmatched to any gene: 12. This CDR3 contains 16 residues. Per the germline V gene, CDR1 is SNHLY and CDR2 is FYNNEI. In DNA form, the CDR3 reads TGTGCCAGCAAGCTAGCGGGGGTCGGGGGAGGAAACATTCAGTACTTC. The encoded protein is CASKLAGVGGGNIQYF.

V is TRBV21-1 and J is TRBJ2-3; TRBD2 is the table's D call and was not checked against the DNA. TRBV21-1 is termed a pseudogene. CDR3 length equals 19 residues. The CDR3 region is CASSKRTGRLAGGPDTQYF. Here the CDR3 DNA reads TGTGCCAGCAGCAAGAGGACAGGGCGACTAGCGGGAGGGCCAGATACGCAGTATTTT.

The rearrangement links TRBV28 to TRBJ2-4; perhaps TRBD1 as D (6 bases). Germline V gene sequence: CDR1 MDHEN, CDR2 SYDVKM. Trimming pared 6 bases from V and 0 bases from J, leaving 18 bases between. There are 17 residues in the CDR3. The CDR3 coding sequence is TGTGCCAGCAGCCTTAAAGGGACATATCTAGCCAAAAACATTCAGTACTTC. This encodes CASSLKGTYLAKNIQYF.

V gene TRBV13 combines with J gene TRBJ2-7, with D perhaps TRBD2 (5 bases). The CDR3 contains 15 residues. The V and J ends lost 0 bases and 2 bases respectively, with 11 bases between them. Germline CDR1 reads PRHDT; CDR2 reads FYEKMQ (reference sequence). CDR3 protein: CASSLGKAGAYEQYF. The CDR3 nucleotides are TGTGCCAGCAGCTTAGGTAAGGCCGGGGCCTACGAGCAGTACTTC.

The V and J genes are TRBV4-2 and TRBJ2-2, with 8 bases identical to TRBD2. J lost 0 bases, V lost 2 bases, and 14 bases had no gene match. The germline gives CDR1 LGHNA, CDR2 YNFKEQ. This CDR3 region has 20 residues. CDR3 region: CASSQPPGGRTYTNTGELFF. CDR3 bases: TGTGCCAGCAGCCAACCCCCGGGCGGGAGGACCTATACGAACACCGGGGAGCTGTTTTTT.

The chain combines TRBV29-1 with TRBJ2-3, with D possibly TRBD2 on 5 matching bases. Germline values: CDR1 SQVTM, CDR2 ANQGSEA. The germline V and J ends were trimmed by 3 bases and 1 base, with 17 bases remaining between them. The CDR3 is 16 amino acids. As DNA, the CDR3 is TGCAGCGTTGATTATTTCCAGCGGAGGTGCACAGATACGCAGTATTTT. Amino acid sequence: CSVDYFQRRCTDTQYF.

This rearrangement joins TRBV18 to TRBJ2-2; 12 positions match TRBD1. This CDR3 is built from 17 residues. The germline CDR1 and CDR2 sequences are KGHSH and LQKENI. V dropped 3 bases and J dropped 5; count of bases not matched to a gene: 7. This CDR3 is CASSPDRDRGQTGELFF. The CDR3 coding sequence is TGTGCCAGCTCACCTGACAGGGACAGGGGGCAGACCGGGGAGCTGTTTTTT.

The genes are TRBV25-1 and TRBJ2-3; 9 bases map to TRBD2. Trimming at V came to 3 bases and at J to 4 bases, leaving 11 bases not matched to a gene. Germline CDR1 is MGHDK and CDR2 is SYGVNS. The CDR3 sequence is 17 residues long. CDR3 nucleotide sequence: TGTGCCAGCAGTGAGCGGGGTGGCGGGAGGGCCCCAGATACGCAGTATTTT. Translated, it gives CASSERGGGRAPDTQYF.

CDR3 nucleotides: TGCGCCAGCAGCCAAGAAGGGGGGGATCGATTCTACGAGCAGTACTTC. Protein sequence: CASSQEGGDRFYEQYF. This chain links TRBV4-1 with TRBJ2-7, with D tentatively TRBD2 (7 bases). V was pared by 0 bases and J by 3 bases, with 15 bases between. Per germline, CDR1 MGHRA and CDR2 YSYEKL. This CDR3 spans 16 amino acids.

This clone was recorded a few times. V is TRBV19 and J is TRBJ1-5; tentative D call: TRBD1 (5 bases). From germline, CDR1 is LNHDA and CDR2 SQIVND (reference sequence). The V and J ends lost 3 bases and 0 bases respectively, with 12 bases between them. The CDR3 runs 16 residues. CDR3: CASSMEGGDSNQPQHF. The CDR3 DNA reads TGTGCCAGTAGTATGGAGGGAGGGGATAGCAATCAGCCCCAGCATTTT. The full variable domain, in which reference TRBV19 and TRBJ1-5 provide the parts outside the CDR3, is DGGITQSPKYLFRKEGQNVTLSCEQNLNHDAMYWYRQDPGQGLRLIYYSQIVNDFQKGDIAEGYSVSREKKESFPLTVTSAQKNPTAFYLCASSMEGGDSNQPQHFGDGTRLSIL.

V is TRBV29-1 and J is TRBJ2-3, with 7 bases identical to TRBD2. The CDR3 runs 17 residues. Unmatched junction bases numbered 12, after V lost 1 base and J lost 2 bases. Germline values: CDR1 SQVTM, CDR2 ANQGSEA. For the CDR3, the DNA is TGCAGCGTTGAAGCTTGGGCTGGGGGGGAGGCCACAGATACGCAGTATTTT. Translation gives CSVEAWAGGEATDTQYF.

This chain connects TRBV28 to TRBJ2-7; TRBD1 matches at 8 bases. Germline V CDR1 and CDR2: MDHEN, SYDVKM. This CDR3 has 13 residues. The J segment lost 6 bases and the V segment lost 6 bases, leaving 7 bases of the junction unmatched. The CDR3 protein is CASSNRGAGEQYF. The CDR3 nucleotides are TGTGCCAGCAGCAACAGGGGGGCCGGCGAGCAGTACTTC.

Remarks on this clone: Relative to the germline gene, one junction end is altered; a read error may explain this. The CDR3 sequence is CASSECQPDRVTKSWF. CDR3 sequence (DNA): TGTGCCAGCAGTGAATGCCAGCCCGACAGGGTCACGAAGAGTTGGTTC. This chain uses TRBV6-1 with TRBJ2-7, with 7 bases lining up with TRBD1. The CDR3 consists of 16 residues. The V gene's germline CDR1 is MNHNS and CDR2 SASEGT.

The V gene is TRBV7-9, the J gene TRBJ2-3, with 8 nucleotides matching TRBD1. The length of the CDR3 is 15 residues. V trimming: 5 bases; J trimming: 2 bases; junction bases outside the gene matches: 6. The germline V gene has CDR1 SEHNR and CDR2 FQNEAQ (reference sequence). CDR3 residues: CASSTPDRATDTQYF. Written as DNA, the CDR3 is TGTGCCAGCAGCACCCCGGACAGGGCCACAGATACGCAGTATTTT.

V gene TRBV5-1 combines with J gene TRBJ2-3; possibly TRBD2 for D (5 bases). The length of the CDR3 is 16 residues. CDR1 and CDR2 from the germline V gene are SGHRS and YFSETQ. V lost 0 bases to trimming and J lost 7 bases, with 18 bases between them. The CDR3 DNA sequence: TGCGCCAGCAGCTTGGGACTAAACAATCCGACTCATACGCAGTATTTT. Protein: CASSLGLNNPTHTQYF.

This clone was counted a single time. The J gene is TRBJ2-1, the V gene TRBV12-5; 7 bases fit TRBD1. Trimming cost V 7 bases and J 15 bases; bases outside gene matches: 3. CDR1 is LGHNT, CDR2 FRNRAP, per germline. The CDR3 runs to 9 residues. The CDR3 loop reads CASAPGGFF. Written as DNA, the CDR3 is TGTGCTAGTGCCCCAGGGGGGTTCTTC.

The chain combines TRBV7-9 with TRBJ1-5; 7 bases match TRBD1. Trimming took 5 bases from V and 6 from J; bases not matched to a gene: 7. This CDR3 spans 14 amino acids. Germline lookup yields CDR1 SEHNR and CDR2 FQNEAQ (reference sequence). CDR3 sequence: CASSPNRGGQPQHF. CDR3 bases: TGTGCCAGCAGCCCCAACAGGGGAGGTCAGCCCCAGCATTTT. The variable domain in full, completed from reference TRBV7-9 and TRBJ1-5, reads DTGVSQNPRHKITKRGQNVTFRCDPISEHNRLYWYRQTLGQGPEFLTYFQNEAQLEKSRLLSDRFSAERPKGSFSTLEIQRTEQGDSAMYLCASSPNRGGQPQHFGDGTRLSIL.

The CDR3 here is CASRGGGSSYNEQFF. The CDR3 DNA reads as TGTGCCAGCAGAGGCGGGGGGAGCTCCTACAATGAGCAGTTCTTC. The chain joins TRBV6-1 to TRBJ2-1; 8 positions agree with TRBD2. Trimming removed 6 bases from V and 0 bases from J; junction bases left unmatched: 4. CDR3 length: 15 amino acids. Germline values: CDR1 MNHNS, CDR2 SASEGT.